The sequence of this T cell receptor beta chain was determined in a study of blood T cell repertoires in COVID-19. In the study's own analysis: Amplification from reference gene primers served as the basis for estimated nucleated cell counts. Here immunoSEQ multiplex PCR was the method, and the copy in TCRdb shows in-frame clones only, minus some. That table gives V, J and clone size, and the DNA gave D and trimming. The sample lists 200,000 or so clones, 65% to 85% occurring once. Assignment of participants to cohorts was predicated upon participant-reported clinical history. Germline lookup yields CDR1 MDHEN and CDR2 SYDVKM. The CDR3 contains 16 residues. After removal of 4 bases from V and 1 base from J, the junction contained 10 bases not matched to a gene.

This chain connects TRBV28 to TRBJ2-7; TRBD2 aligns across 7 bases. The sequenced sample was PBMCs or T cells enriched from blood (not recorded which). The source of this sequence is a man aged 35 to 55 who had recovered from COVID-19. The CDR3 DNA reads TGTGCCAGCAGTTGGGGGGGAGGGGCGCAGTCCTACGAGCAGTACTTC. Translation: CASSWGGGAQSYEQYF.